A single sample gave rise to the 28 T cell receptor beta chains below, sequenced in a study of blood T cells in healthy people across ages. The use of a sample-barcoded 5' primer and a J-beta primer mix characterized a second PCR of about 7 to 12 cycles. TCRdb analysed the 5' RACE reads with MiXCR anew, one entry per CDR3 protein. This table has hundreds of thousands of distinct CDR3 sequences, around 25% appearing once. The same data also went into a second study, on T cells of mothers and their children.

The sequenced sample was blood. The receptors come from a boy aged 10-17 years in good health.

The CDR3 bases are TGTGCCAGCAGCTTTGACCGAGCGGGGGGCTATGGCTACACCTTC. Protein: CASSFDRAGGYGYTF. V usage is TRBV5-5 and J usage is TRBJ1-2; TRBD1 is a possible D gene (5 bases). V lost 2 bases and J 4 bases, leaving 15 bases between the germline ends. CDR1 and CDR2 (germline): SGHKS, YYEKEE (reference sequence). This CDR3 is built from 15 residues.

The chain combines TRBV27 with TRBJ2-2; 7 positions agree with TRBD2. In germline, CDR1 is MNHEY, CDR2 SMNVEV (reference sequence). CDR3 length: 16 amino acids. Trimming at V came to 3 bases and at J to 4 bases, leaving 8 bases not matched to a gene. CDR3 bases: TGTGCCAGCAGTTTTAGCCCCGGGGGGACCACCGGGGAGCTGTTTTTT. Translated, it gives CASSFSPGGTTGELFF.

This clonotype was counted between two and nine times. The rearrangement uses TRBV7-9 and TRBJ2-5; D may be TRBD1 (5 bases). The tail of the sequence fits TRBJ2-7 better, so the J call may be wrong. From germline, CDR1 is SEHNR and CDR2 FQNEAQ (reference sequence). The CDR3 totals 13 residues. The DNA for the CDR3 is TGTGCCAGCAGCTCAGCAGGGTCCTACGAGCAGTACTTC. Translation: CASSSAGSYEQYF.

This clonotype appeared many times. The chain combines TRBV24-1 with TRBJ1-1; possible D gene TRBD1, 5 bases. The CDR3 has 16 residues. Trimming cost V 5 bases and J 4 bases, with 19 bases left between them. Germline CDR1 reads KGHDR; CDR2 reads SFDVKD. The CDR3 DNA sequence: TGTGCCACCAGTGGAGGGAGGGGAATGCAATCCACTGAAGCTTTCTTT. It encodes CATSGGRGMQSTEAFF.

This chain connects TRBV6-5 to TRBJ2-5, with 7 bases matching TRBD2. The DNA matches TRBJ2-7 better at its end, which makes the J call doubtful. Germline CDR1 MNHEY, CDR2 SVGAGI. The CDR3 totals 14 residues. In DNA, the CDR3 is TGTGCCAGCAGTGCACAGCGGGAAGGTACCGAGCAGTACTTC. Residues: CASSAQREGTEQYF.

CDR3 nucleotides: TGCAGTGCTAGAGAAGTAGGGGGCGACGAAAAACTGTTTTTT. This gives the protein CSAREVGGDEKLFF. The chain combines TRBV20-1 with TRBJ1-4, with 7 bases aligning to TRBD1. With V trimmed by 0 bases and J by 8 bases, 6 bases remained unmatched. Germline V lookup: CDR1 DFQATT, CDR2 SNEGSKA (reference sequence). The CDR3 length is 14 residues.

This clonotype was observed many times. The CDR3 here is CSVFPLGGQETQYF. The CDR3 DNA reads as TGCAGCGTTTTTCCCCTCGGGGGTCAAGAGACCCAGTACTTC. V is TRBV29-1 and J is TRBJ2-5; possibly TRBD2 for D (6 bases). V gave up 5 bases and J gave up 2 bases, with 15 bases separating them. Germline V gene data show CDR1 as SQVTM and CDR2 as ANQGSEA. The CDR3 is 14 residues long.

The chain links TRBV29-1 to TRBJ1-1; tentative D call: TRBD1 (6 bases). There are 12 residues in the CDR3. The V and J ends lost 7 bases and 3 bases respectively, with 12 bases between them. Per the germline V gene, CDR1 is SQVTM and CDR2 is ANQGSEA. CDR3 DNA: TGCAGCGACAGGGTTGGGTACACTGAAGCTTTCTTT. This gives the protein CSDRVGYTEAFF.

In this sample, this clonotype turned up a few times. J is TRBJ2-1 and V is TRBV14; a possible D gene is TRBD2 (5 bases). This CDR3 spans 20 amino acids. Germline CDR1 reads SGHDN; CDR2 reads FVKESK. V gave up 5 bases and J gave up 0 bases, with 26 bases separating them. CDR3 DNA sequence: TGTGCCAGCAGCGTCCAAGCTGTCTGGCGGGTCCCAAGCTCCTACAATGAGCAGTTCTTC. This encodes CASSVQAVWRVPSSYNEQFF.

This clonotype was seen more than once but under ten times. V is TRBV15 and J is TRBJ2-1; 10 bases fit TRBD2. The junction had 9 bases not matched to a gene; V was cut back by 0 bases and J by 4 bases. Per the germline V gene, CDR1 is LNHNV and CDR2 is YYDKDF (reference sequence). CDR3 size: 18 residues. The DNA of the CDR3 is TGTGCCACCAGCAGAGATCCCCCCGGACTAGCGGCTTACAATGAGCAGTTCTTC. Amino acid sequence: CATSRDPPGLAAYNEQFF.

The chain joins TRBV9 to TRBJ1-4; D ambiguous. V was pared by 7 bases and J by 8 bases, with 15 bases between. Germline lookup yields CDR1 SGDLS and CDR2 YYNGEE. The CDR3 extends over 13 amino acids. The CDR3 reads CASGGGGVEKLFF. The CDR3 DNA reads TGTGCCAGCGGCGGAGGTGGCGTAGAAAAACTGTTTTTT.

The gene calls are TRBV27 and TRBJ2-2; TRBD2 agrees at 14 bases. Germline CDR1 and CDR2: MNHEY and SMNVEV (reference sequence). Losses at the gene ends were 3 bases for V and 4 bases for J; bases not matched to a gene: 1. CDR3 length: 16 residues. The CDR3 sequence: CASSLTSGRATGELFF. The CDR3 DNA sequence: TGTGCCAGCAGTTTGACTAGCGGGAGGGCCACCGGGGAGCTGTTTTTT.

The chain couples TRBV28 to TRBJ2-1; 9 bases are shared with TRBD2. This CDR3 has 17 amino acids. Germline CDR1 is MDHEN and CDR2 is SYDVKM. V trimming: 1 base; J trimming: 6 bases; junction bases outside the gene matches: 10. The CDR3 bases are TGTGCCAGCAGTTTATCCCGAACTAGCGGGCCTCTCAATGAGCAGTTCTTC. Translation: CASSLSRTSGPLNEQFF.

The V and J genes are TRBV12-3 or TRBV12-4 and TRBJ2-7; no definite D call. V was cut by 6 bases and J by 2 bases, with 5 bases left in between. The CDR3 runs to 11 residues. The CDR3 loop reads CASSKPYEQYF. The CDR3 nucleotides are TGTGCCAGCAGCAAGCCCTACGAGCAGTACTTC.

The V gene is TRBV10-3, the J gene TRBJ2-3; 7 nucleotides agree with TRBD2. This CDR3 is built from 14 residues. The V and J ends lost 10 bases and 0 bases, in that order; junction bases with no gene match: 7. Looked up from germline, CDR1 is ENHRY and CDR2 is SYGVKD. CDR3 nucleotides: TGTGCCAGCGGGGGAGGGACTAGCACAGATACGCAGTATTTT. Its translation is CASGGGTSTDTQYF.

The rearrangement uses TRBV25-1 and TRBJ1-1, with D maybe TRBD1 (5 bases). This CDR3 contains 13 residues. CDR1 is MGHDK, CDR2 SYGVNS, per germline. Trimming pared 6 bases from V and 8 bases from J, leaving 16 bases between. CDR3 coding DNA: TGTGCCAGCAGCCGCGAACCCTACAGGGAAGCTTTCTTT. As protein: CASSREPYREAFF.

The chain combines TRBV7-2 with TRBJ2-7; 7 nucleotides line up with TRBD2. CDR1 is SGHTA and CDR2 is FQGNSA in the germline V gene. The CDR3 is 13 amino acids. V lost 3 bases to trimming and J lost 9 bases; unmatched junction nucleotides: 8. CDR3 nucleotide sequence: TGTGCCAGCAGCTTTAGACTAGCTACACGGCAGTACTTC. It yields the protein CASSFRLATRQYF.

This clonotype has more than one count but fewer than ten. This chain uses TRBV5-1 with TRBJ2-7; 8 positions agree with TRBD2. Germline assignment: CDR1 SGHRS and CDR2 YFSETQ. V shed 0 bases, J shed 0 bases, and the junction held 2 bases outside the gene matches. The CDR3 runs to 15 residues. The CDR3 protein is CASSLELADSYEQYF. CDR3 sequence (DNA): TGCGCCAGCAGCTTGGAACTAGCGGACTCCTACGAGCAGTACTTC.

This clonotype was seen only a few times. J is TRBJ1-4 and V is TRBV29-1; 9 bases map to TRBD1. V trimming: 3 bases; J trimming: 7 bases; junction bases outside the gene matches: 6. The germline V gene has CDR1 SQVTM and CDR2 ANQGSEA. CDR3 length equals 14 residues. CDR3 nucleotide sequence: TGCAGCGTTGAGGAGACAGGGGGAAGTGAAAAACTGTTTTTT. The encoded protein is CSVEETGGSEKLFF.

This chain links TRBV28 with TRBJ2-5, with TRBD2 identical over 8 bases. The J call is uncertain, as TRBJ2-7 better fits the DNA end. The CDR3 spans 15 residues. Germline V gene sequence: CDR1 MDHEN, CDR2 SYDVKM. The CDR3 is CASSNVGTRRHEQYF. Here the CDR3 DNA reads TGTGCCAGCAGCAACGTAGGGACTAGACGCCACGAGCAGTACTTC.

This clonotype has only a few counts. The chain carries TRBV21-1 and TRBJ1-1; the table names TRBD1, a call not compared with the DNA. TRBV21-1 is a pseudogene. The CDR3 runs to 11 residues. The CDR3 DNA reads TGTGCCAGCAGCGACAGGGAAGGAGCTTTCTTT. Its protein is CASSDREGAFF.

In the case of this clonotype: One end of the junction is discordant with germline, which a read error may explain. The rearrangement uses TRBV11-2 and TRBJ2-5, with D perhaps TRBD1 or TRBD2 (5 bases each). CDR1 is SGHAT, CDR2 FQNNGV, per germline. This CDR3 is 11 amino acids long. CDR3 amino acids: CASSTGTTKFF. CDR3 DNA: TGTGCCAGCAGCACCGGGACGACAAAGTTCTTC.

This clonotype turned up a few times. The chain links TRBV4-1 to TRBJ1-6; no reliable D call. This CDR3 contains 16 residues. Germline assignment: CDR1 MGHRA and CDR2 YSYEKL. The germline V and J ends were trimmed by 2 bases and 0 bases, with 8 bases remaining between them. CDR3 nucleotides: TGCGCCAGCAGCCAAACCTGGCTCTCCTATAATTCACCCCTCCACTTT. Protein product: CASSQTWLSYNSPLHF.

V gene TRBV28 combines with J gene TRBJ2-7, with 9 bases lining up with TRBD1. V lost 5 bases, J lost 7 bases, and 6 bases stayed unmatched. Germline CDR1 MDHEN, CDR2 SYDVKM. CDR3 size: 13 residues. The CDR3 DNA sequence: TGTGCCAGCAGTAAGCCCGGGACAGGGGAGCAGTACTTC. As protein: CASSKPGTGEQYF.

This clonotype has only a few counts. The V gene is TRBV29-1, the J gene TRBJ2-7; the D is unclear. This CDR3 is built from 13 residues. Germline V lookup: CDR1 SQVTM, CDR2 ANQGSEA. The V gene lost 7 bases and the J gene lost 1 base, with 14 bases spanning the gap. CDR3 nucleotide sequence: TGCAGCGCGATTACCTCGTCTTCCTACGAGCAGTACTTC. Translating gives CSAITSSSYEQYF.

The chain combines TRBV12-3 or TRBV12-4 with TRBJ2-4; 8 positions match TRBD1. The V gene end was trimmed by 5 bases and the J gene end by 7 bases; junction bases not matched to a gene: 7. The CDR3 has 14 residues. CDR3 region: CASSQDRVVNIQYF. CDR3 DNA: TGTGCCAGCAGTCAGGACAGGGTGGTGAACATTCAGTACTTC.

This clonotype was seen more than once but under ten times. The CDR3 DNA follows: TGTGCCACCACGCGGGCAGGAGAGAACACTGAAGCTTTCTTT. As protein: CATTRAGENTEAFF. The genes are TRBV28 and TRBJ1-1; no clear D gene. Trimming shortened V by 10 bases and J by 1 base, and 16 bases separated the two germline ends. Germline CDR1 is MDHEN and CDR2 is SYDVKM. The CDR3 has 14 amino acids.

This clonotype was seen a handful of times. The chain carries TRBV4-2 and TRBJ1-4, with D possibly matching TRBD1 (5 bases). CDR1 is LGHNA and CDR2 is YNFKEQ in the germline V gene. The CDR3 loop spans 15 amino acids. Trimming removed 1 base from V and 8 bases from J, with 14 bases in between. CDR3 residues: CASSQGDGTVEKLFF. CDR3 DNA sequence: TGTGCCAGCAGCCAAGGCGACGGGACGGTGGAAAAACTGTTTTTT.